This TCR beta chain was identified in a study of tumor-infiltrating lymphocytes in primary liver carcinoma. For the study at large: Participating patients were men and women between 30 and 69 years old. Read depth, roughly 3.65 to 8 million productive TCRbeta reads, did not differ significantly between tissues.

With V trimmed by 4 bases and J by 6 bases, 12 bases remained unmatched. Germline assignment: CDR1 MNHNY and CDR2 SVGAGI (reference sequence). The CDR3 contains 16 residues. Notes on this clonotype: The antigen is not known.

Study-level results: Merely about 7-24% of top clones occurred in all five tumor regions.

Co-extracting RNA and DNA was done with about 20-34 mg of unsorted bulk tissue as input. Over 80% of the cells were viable tumor cells in every tumor sample. Starting from 500 ng of total RNA, TCR beta cDNA was produced with a primer in the constant region. Library construction for TCR beta comprised three nested multiplex PCR rounds performed with slightly modified ARM-PCR. TRBV1-TRBV30 forward primers paired with a C-beta reverse primer drove the first two PCR rounds, approximately 11 cycles each. TCRdb re-called the multiplex PCR reads through MiXCR, storing one row per CDR3 protein. Altogether 100,000 to 150,000 distinct CDR3 sequences are present, 50% to 80% being singletons, with the ten largest covering approximately 8.9%.

Sample: liver tumor tissue from sampling region 3. Subset meaning: tumor region T3, left-lateral pole. V gene TRBV6-6 combines with J gene TRBJ2-1, with 7 bases that match TRBD2. This TCR was sampled from a woman aged 55-70 years with primary liver carcinoma and hepatitis B virus infection. CDR3 DNA sequence: TGTGCCAGCAGTTCCCATACTAGCGTGATGGCCAATGAGCAGTTCTTC. The encoded protein is CASSSHTSVMANEQFF.